This TCR beta chain was identified in a study of cytomegalovirus exposure and HLA in healthy donors. Study-wide background: The roughly 120 validation repertoires used the same platform as the approximately 620 first-cohort repertoires (as reported by a later analysis).

Germline CDR1 and CDR2: SEHNR and FQNEAQ (reference sequence). The CDR3 runs to 12 residues. V dropped 4 bases and J dropped 10 bases, with 11 bases sitting between them. TCRdb keeps only in-frame clones here, not all; method: immunoSEQ multiplex PCR. In the table there are roughly 180,000 clones, about four fifths of which are singletons. This TCR was sampled from a man between 18 and 29 years old in good health and CMV-seropositive. This chain joins TRBV7-9 and TRBJ1-5; D gene ambiguous. Sequencing input: PBMCs. CDR3 nucleotide sequence: TGTGCCAGCAGCTCCGGAGTCCTTCCCCAGCATTTT. It encodes CASSSGVLPQHF.